What follows describes a single T cell receptor (beta chain). The antigen is unknown. The CDR3 extends over 16 amino acids. With V trimmed by 4 bases and J by 0 bases, 6 bases remained unmatched. Germline values: CDR1 SGHRS, CDR2 YFSETQ. Primers: 60 Vbeta forward and 13 Jbeta reverse. Repertoires were generated with immunoSEQ multiplex PCR, while TCRdb's copy carries only in-frame clones and drops some. The repertoire holds around 93,000 clones, with around 82% as singletons. This entry is derived from a study of cytomegalovirus exposure and HLA in healthy donors. Study results and caveats: Per a later analysis, approximately 16,000 TCR beta sequences showed association with HLA alleles at 0.05 false discovery rate. Earlier analysis looked at TCR beta V segments, and most were productive about 87% or about 30% of the time. Clonal expansion, a later analysis showed, was greater in HLA-associated TCR beta chains than in equally common others. Rarity characterized most TCR sequences, yet some public TCRs appeared in many donors.

The sequenced sample consisted of PBMCs. The chain recombines TRBV5-1 with TRBJ1-4, with 7 bases lining up with TRBD1. This TCR came from a man aged 25 to 40 in good health and CMV-seropositive. CDR3 nucleotide sequence: TGCGCCAGCAGCGGAACAGGGGTCACAACTAATGAAAAACTGTTTTTT. Its protein product is CASSGTGVTTNEKLFF.